This paragraph covers one TCR beta chain sequence. The entry originates in a study of T cell changes during pregnancy in multiple sclerosis. Measured with immunoSEQ multiplex PCR; TCRdb has only the in-frame clones, and not every one. The sample consists of about 110,000 clones, roughly 89% of them appearing once. The CDR3 length is 14 residues. Germline V gene sequence: CDR1 SGHRS, CDR2 YFSETQ. V was pared by 4 bases and J by 4 bases, with 14 bases between. This receptor was identified in a female donor with multiple sclerosis, enrolled in a pregnancy study. The starting material was peripheral blood, obtained before pregnancy. The chain combines TRBV5-1 with TRBJ1-2, with D perhaps matching TRBD1 (6 bases). For the CDR3, the DNA is TGCGCCAGCAGCCTAGAACAGGGTAGCTATGGCTACACCTTC. Its protein product is CASSLEQGSYGYTF.